This TCR beta chain was profiled in a study of blood T cell repertoires in COVID-19. Study context: COVID-19 samples collected from the United States, Italy and Spain covered acute and convalescent phases. PBMCs, B-cell-depleted T cells, or T cells provided the cDNA or gDNA that made up the material.

Profiling relied on immunoSEQ multiplex PCR, and the TCRdb table lists in-frame clones only, not all of them. The sample contains 72,000 or so clones, around nine tenths of which appear only once. Trimming took 7 bases from V and 4 from J; bases not matched to a gene: 12. Germline V CDR1 and CDR2: SQVTM, ANQGSEA. CDR3 length equals 15 residues. The source material was peripheral blood. The chain joins TRBV29-1 to TRBJ1-3; 8 bases match TRBD1. This sequence was found in a man aged 45-60 years with active COVID-19. The CDR3 nucleotides read TGCAGCGGAGCCGGGACAGGCCTTTCGGGAAACACCATATATTTT. Protein: CSGAGTGLSGNTIYF.